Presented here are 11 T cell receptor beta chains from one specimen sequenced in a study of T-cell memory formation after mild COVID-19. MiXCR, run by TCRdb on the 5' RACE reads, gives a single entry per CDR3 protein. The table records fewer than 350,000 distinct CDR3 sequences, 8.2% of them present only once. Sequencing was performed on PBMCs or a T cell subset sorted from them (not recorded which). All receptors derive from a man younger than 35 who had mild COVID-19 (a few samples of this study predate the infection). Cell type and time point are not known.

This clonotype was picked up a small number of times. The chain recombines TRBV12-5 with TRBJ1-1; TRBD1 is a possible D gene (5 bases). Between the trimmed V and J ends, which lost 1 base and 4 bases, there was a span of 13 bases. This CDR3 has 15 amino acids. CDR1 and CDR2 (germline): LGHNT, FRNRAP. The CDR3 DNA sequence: TGTGCTAGTGGTTTGGGACGGACGGGGGGCACTGAAGCTTTCTTT. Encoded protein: CASGLGRTGGTEAFF.

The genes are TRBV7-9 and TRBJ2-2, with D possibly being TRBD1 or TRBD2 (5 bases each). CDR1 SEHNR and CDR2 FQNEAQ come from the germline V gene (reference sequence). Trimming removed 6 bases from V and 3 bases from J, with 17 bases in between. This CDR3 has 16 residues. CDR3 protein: CASRPRGRGDTGELFF. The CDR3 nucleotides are TGTGCCAGCAGGCCACGGGGACGTGGGGACACCGGGGAGCTGTTTTTT. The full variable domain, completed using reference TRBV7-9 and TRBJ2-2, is DTGVSQNPRHKITKRGQNVTFRCDPISEHNRLYWYRQTLGQGPEFLTYFQNEAQLEKSRLLSDRFSAERPKGSFSTLEIQRTEQGDSAMYLCASRPRGRGDTGELFFGEGSRLTVL.

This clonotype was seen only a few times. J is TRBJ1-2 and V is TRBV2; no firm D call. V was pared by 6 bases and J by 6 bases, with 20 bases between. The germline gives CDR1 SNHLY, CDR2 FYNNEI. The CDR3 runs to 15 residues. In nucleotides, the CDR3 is TGTGCCAGCAGCACACCCGCCTTCGGTGGGGATGGCTACACCTTC. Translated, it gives CASSTPAFGGDGYTF.

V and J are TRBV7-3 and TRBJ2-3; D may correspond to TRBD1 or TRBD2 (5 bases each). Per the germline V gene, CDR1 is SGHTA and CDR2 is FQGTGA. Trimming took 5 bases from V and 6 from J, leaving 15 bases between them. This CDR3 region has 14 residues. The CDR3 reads CASSPGRIPDTQYF. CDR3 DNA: TGTGCCAGCAGCCCAGGGAGAATCCCGGATACGCAGTATTTT. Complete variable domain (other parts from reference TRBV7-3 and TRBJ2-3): GAGVSQTPSNKVTEKGKYVELRCDPISGHTALYWYRQSLGQGPEFLIYFQGTGAADDSGLPNDRFFAVRPEGSVSTLKIQRTERGDSAVYLCASSPGRIPDTQYFGPGTRLTVL.

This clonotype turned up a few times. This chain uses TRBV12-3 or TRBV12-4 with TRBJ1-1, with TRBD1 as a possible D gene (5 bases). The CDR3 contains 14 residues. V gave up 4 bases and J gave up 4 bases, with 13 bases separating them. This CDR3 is CASSWVRAGTEAFF. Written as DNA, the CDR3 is TGTGCCAGCAGTTGGGTCAGGGCCGGCACTGAAGCTTTCTTT.

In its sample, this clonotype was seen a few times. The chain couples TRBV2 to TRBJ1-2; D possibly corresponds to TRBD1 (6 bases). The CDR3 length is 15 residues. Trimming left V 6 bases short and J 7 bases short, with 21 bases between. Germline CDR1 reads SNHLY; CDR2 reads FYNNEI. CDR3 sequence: CASSVTSGGASGYTF. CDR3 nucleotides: TGTGCCAGCAGCGTTACTAGCGGGGGGGCCTCTGGCTACACCTTC.

The CDR3 sequence is CASSLYFDYGYTF. CDR3 DNA: TGTGCCAGCAGCTTATATTTCGACTATGGCTACACCTTC. The chain recombines TRBV7-9 with TRBJ1-2; D uncertain. Trimming removed 2 bases from V and 3 bases from J, with 7 bases in between. CDR1 SEHNR and CDR2 FQNEAQ come from the germline V gene (reference sequence). CDR3 length: 13 residues.

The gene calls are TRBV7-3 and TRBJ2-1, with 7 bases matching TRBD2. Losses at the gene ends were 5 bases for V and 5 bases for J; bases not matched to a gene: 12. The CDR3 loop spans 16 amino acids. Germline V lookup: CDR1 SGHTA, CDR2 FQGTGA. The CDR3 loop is CASSALGAGNNNEQFF. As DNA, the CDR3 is TGTGCCAGCAGCGCCCTCGGAGCGGGGAATAACAATGAGCAGTTCTTC.

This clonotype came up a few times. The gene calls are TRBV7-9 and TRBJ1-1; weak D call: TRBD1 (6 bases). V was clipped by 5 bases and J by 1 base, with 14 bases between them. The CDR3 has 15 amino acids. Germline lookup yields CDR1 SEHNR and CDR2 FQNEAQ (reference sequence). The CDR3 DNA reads TGTGCCAGCAGCCCAGTTCGGGGGGCGAACACTGAAGCTTTCTTT. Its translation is CASSPVRGANTEAFF.

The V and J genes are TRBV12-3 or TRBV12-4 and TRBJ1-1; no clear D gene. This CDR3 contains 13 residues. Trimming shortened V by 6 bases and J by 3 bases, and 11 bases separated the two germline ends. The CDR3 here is CASSPAAYTEAFF. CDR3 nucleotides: TGTGCCAGCAGCCCAGCGGCCTACACTGAAGCTTTCTTT.

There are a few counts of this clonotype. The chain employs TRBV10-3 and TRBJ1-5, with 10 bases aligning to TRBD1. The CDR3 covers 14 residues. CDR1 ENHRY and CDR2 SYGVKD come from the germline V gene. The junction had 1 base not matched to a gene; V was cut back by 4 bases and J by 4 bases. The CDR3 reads CAISAGQGNQPQHF. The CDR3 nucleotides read TGTGCCATCAGTGCGGGACAGGGGAATCAGCCCCAGCATTTT.